Below are 21 T cell receptor beta chains sequenced from a single sample in a study of blood T cells in healthy people across ages. Through a sample-barcoded 5' primer and a J-beta primer mix, a second PCR was run for roughly 7 to 11 cycles. TCRdb fed the 5' RACE reads into MiXCR, producing one record per CDR3 protein. The repertoire holds 1.5 million to 2 million distinct CDR3 sequences, with approximately 30% as singletons. The sample consisted of blood. All receptors come from a woman aged 25 to 39 in good health.

This sequence joins TRBV18 and TRBJ2-7, with no clear D. The CDR3 sequence is 15 residues long. Germline CDR1 and CDR2: KGHSH and LQKENI. Trimming shortened V by 5 bases and J by 3 bases, and 17 bases separated the two germline ends. CDR3 amino acids: CASSSLGVTHYEQYF. The CDR3 DNA follows: TGTGCCAGCTCATCCCTCGGCGTTACGCACTACGAGCAGTACTTC.

This clonotype was recorded at least ten times. V is TRBV7-2 and J is TRBJ2-7; TRBD1 or TRBD2 may be the D gene (5 bases each). CDR3 size: 15 residues. Trimming stripped 5 bases from V and 6 bases from J, with 20 bases between. Germline CDR1 SGHTA, CDR2 FQGNSA. The DNA for the CDR3 is TGTGCCAGCAGCACCCGAGGGGCTAGCTCCGTCGAGCAGTACTTC. This gives the protein CASSTRGASSVEQYF.

This clonotype turned up a few times. V usage is TRBV10-2 and J usage is TRBJ2-7; D may be TRBD1 (6 bases). Germline CDR1 reads WSHSY; CDR2 reads SAAADI. The germline V and J ends were trimmed by 6 bases and 6 bases, with 15 bases remaining between them. The CDR3 covers 13 residues. CDR3 amino acids: CASSRDTEGEQYF. CDR3 sequence (DNA): TGCGCCAGCAGCCGGGACACCGAAGGCGAGCAGTACTTC.

Concerning this clonotype itself: A read error may account for a junction end that differs from germline. The rearrangement joins TRBV20-1 to TRBJ2-3, with D perhaps TRBD1 (5 bases). The V gene's germline CDR1 is DFQATT and CDR2 SNEGSKA (reference sequence). The CDR3 sequence is 14 residues long. CDR3 DNA: TGCAGTGTTAGAGACCAGGGTAGGACAGATACGCAGTATTTT. Protein: CSVRDQGRTDTQYF.

The chain couples TRBV28 to TRBJ2-1; 11 bases align to TRBD1. J gave up 10 bases and V 11 bases, and 10 bases lay outside the gene matches. Per germline, CDR1 MDHEN and CDR2 SYDVKM. The CDR3 length is 13 residues. CDR3 sequence reads: CASTGTGGYEQFF. CDR3 bases: TGTGCCTCTACGGGGACAGGGGGATACGAGCAGTTCTTC.

As regards this clonotype: It may be a read error: a sequence one base away is much more abundant. This chain links TRBV5-1 with TRBJ2-1; 7 bases line up with TRBD1. V shed 0 bases, J shed 10 bases, and the junction held 13 bases outside the gene matches. CDR1 is SGHRS, CDR2 YFSETQ, per germline. The CDR3 consists of 16 residues. CDR3 sequence: CASSLAGGQASYEQFF. For the CDR3, the DNA is TGCGCCAGCAGCTTGGCCGGTGGACAGGCGTCCTACGAGCAGTTCTTC.

The chain recombines TRBV6-2 or TRBV6-3 with TRBJ2-4, with 9 bases lining up with TRBD2. The J call may be faulty, since TRBJ2-7 better matches the DNA end. The CDR3 totals 17 residues. CDR1 is MNHEY, CDR2 SVGEGT, per germline. The CDR3 is CASSSQWLAGSSYEQYF. In nucleotides, the CDR3 is TGTGCCAGCAGTTCCCAGTGGCTAGCGGGGTCCTCCTACGAGCAGTACTTC.

This clonotype was seen more than once but under ten times. V usage is TRBV2 and J usage is TRBJ2-7; D may correspond to TRBD1 or TRBD2 (5 bases each). Germline CDR1 and CDR2: SNHLY and FYNNEI. The V end was cut by 7 bases, the J end by 10 bases, with 17 bases between. The CDR3 length is 12 residues. The CDR3 DNA reads TGTGCCAGCAACCGGGACCAAGGTACCCAGTACTTC. This gives the protein CASNRDQGTQYF.

J is TRBJ2-7 and V is TRBV20-1; maybe TRBD2 (6 bases). Looked up from germline, CDR1 is DFQATT and CDR2 is SNEGSKA (reference sequence). The CDR3 consists of 14 residues. V shed 5 bases and J shed 0 bases, with 14 bases lying between them. The CDR3 nucleotides read TGCAGTGCTCGACGTCGGAGGGGCTCCTACGAGCAGTACTTC. It encodes CSARRRRGSYEQYF.

In nucleotides, the CDR3 is TGTGCCAGCAGCCGCGGGACTAGCAGACGGAATGAGCAGTTCTTC. It encodes CASSRGTSRRNEQFF. V gene TRBV27 combines with J gene TRBJ2-1, with 9 bases identical to TRBD2. The V segment lost 6 bases and the J segment 7 bases; nucleotides outside the gene matches: 10. CDR1 and CDR2 from the germline V gene are MNHEY and SMNVEV (reference sequence). The CDR3 extends over 15 amino acids.

The V gene is TRBV7-6, the J gene TRBJ2-4, with 7 bases that match TRBD2. The end of the DNA aligns better with TRBJ2-7, so the J call may be wrong. Germline V CDR1 and CDR2: SGHVS, FNYEAQ. The CDR3 has 16 residues. DNA for the CDR3: TGTGCCAGCAGTCGTACGACTGCGACTAGCCTCTACGAGCAGTACTTC. This codes for CASSRTTATSLYEQYF.

The chain joins TRBV18 to TRBJ2-7; maybe TRBD1 (6 bases). V lost 6 bases and J 1 base, leaving 13 bases between the germline ends. Per the germline V gene, CDR1 is KGHSH and CDR2 is LQKENI. The CDR3 runs 14 residues. CDR3 sequence: CASSQQGFSYEQYF. The CDR3 nucleotides read TGTGCCAGCTCCCAACAGGGCTTTTCCTACGAGCAGTACTTC.

This clonotype was detected ten times or more. The chain recombines TRBV12-5 with TRBJ2-5, with D possibly being TRBD2 (6 bases). The CDR3 covers 16 residues. V was cut by 3 bases and J by 2 bases, with 16 bases left in between. Germline assignment: CDR1 LGHNT and CDR2 FRNRAP. The CDR3 is CASGFARSGSQETQYF. In nucleotides, the CDR3 is TGTGCTAGTGGTTTCGCACGTAGCGGCTCACAAGAGACCCAGTACTTC.

This clonotype was observed many times. This sequence joins TRBV7-9 and TRBJ2-5; D call uncertain. CDR1 and CDR2 (germline): SEHNR, FQNEAQ (reference sequence). V was shortened by 3 bases and J by 3 bases, with 17 bases between the two germline ends. The CDR3 runs to 16 residues. The CDR3 sequence: CASSLMDPSYKETQYF. CDR3 DNA sequence: TGTGCCAGCAGCTTGATGGACCCCTCGTACAAAGAGACCCAGTACTTC.

This clonotype was counted a few times. The chain employs TRBV7-2 and TRBJ1-2; D unresolved. The V gene lost 5 bases and the J gene lost 7 bases, with 8 bases spanning the gap. The CDR3 extends over 11 amino acids. Germline V gene data show CDR1 as SGHTA and CDR2 as FQGNSA. The CDR3 loop reads CASSRLLGYTF. CDR3 sequence (DNA): TGTGCCAGCAGCCGCCTCCTTGGCTACACCTTC.

The V call is TRBV5-4, the J call TRBJ2-1; D possibly corresponds to TRBD2 (6 bases). V gave up 5 bases and J gave up 6 bases, with 12 bases separating them. The CDR3 extends over 13 amino acids. From germline, CDR1 is SGHNT and CDR2 YYREEE (reference sequence). CDR3 coding DNA: TGTGCCAGCAGAGTTGCGGGGCGCAATGAGCAGTTCTTC. It yields the protein CASRVAGRNEQFF. Filled out from reference TRBV5-4 and TRBJ2-1, the complete variable domain reads ETGVTQSPTHLIKTRGQQVTLRCSSQSGHNTVSWYQQALGQGPQFIFQYYREEENGRGNFPPRFSGLQFPNYSSELNVNALELDDSALYLCASRVAGRNEQFFGPGTRLTVL.

In this sample, this clonotype turned up once. This may be a read error: a much more frequent sequence differs by one nucleotide. The chain employs TRBV7-9 and TRBJ2-1, with 9 bases identical to TRBD2. J lost 5 bases, V lost 1 base, and 9 bases had no gene match. The V gene's germline CDR1 is SEHNR and CDR2 FQNEAQ (reference sequence). This CDR3 region has 17 residues. CDR3 protein: CASSLGSRAGGHNEQFF. The CDR3 DNA sequence: TGTGCCAGCAGCTTAGGGAGCCGAGCGGGAGGCCACAATGAGCAGTTCTTC.

This clonotype showed up many times. The J gene is TRBJ2-1, the V gene TRBV5-1; 7 positions match TRBD2. Germline assignment: CDR1 SGHRS and CDR2 YFSETQ. This CDR3 has 16 residues. The V gene end was trimmed by 4 bases and the J gene end by 4 bases; junction bases not matched to a gene: 11. The CDR3 DNA reads TGCGCCAGCAGCCGACTCGGGACTACCACATACAATGAGCAGTTCTTC. It translates to CASSRLGTTTYNEQFF.

This sequence joins TRBV18 and TRBJ1-1; tentative D call: TRBD1 (6 bases). This CDR3 spans 14 amino acids. The germline V gene encodes CDR1 KGHSH and CDR2 LQKENI. The V and J ends lost 4 bases and 5 bases respectively, with 14 bases between them. The DNA for the CDR3 is TGTGCCAGCTCACAGGACAGAGGTGAAACTGAAGCTTTCTTT. Protein sequence: CASSQDRGETEAFF.

Concerning this clonotype: A much bigger clone sits one base away, suggesting this may be a read error. The rearrangement links TRBV10-3 to TRBJ1-1; D gene uncertain. Germline lookup yields CDR1 ENHRY and CDR2 SYGVKD. The CDR3 is made up of 12 amino acids. Trimming pared 3 bases from V and 3 bases from J, leaving 5 bases between. DNA for the CDR3: TGTGCCATCAGTGACGGGGACACTGAAGCTTTCTTT. Its protein is CAISDGDTEAFF.

This clonotype has more than one count but fewer than ten. The rearrangement uses TRBV10-3 and TRBJ1-1; 7 bases align to TRBD1. This CDR3 contains 12 residues. CDR1 and CDR2 (germline): ENHRY, SYGVKD. The J segment lost 8 bases and the V segment lost 3 bases, leaving 3 bases of the junction unmatched. DNA of the CDR3: TGTGCCATCAGTGATCCGACAGGGGAAGCTTTCTTT. Translating it yields CAISDPTGEAFF.